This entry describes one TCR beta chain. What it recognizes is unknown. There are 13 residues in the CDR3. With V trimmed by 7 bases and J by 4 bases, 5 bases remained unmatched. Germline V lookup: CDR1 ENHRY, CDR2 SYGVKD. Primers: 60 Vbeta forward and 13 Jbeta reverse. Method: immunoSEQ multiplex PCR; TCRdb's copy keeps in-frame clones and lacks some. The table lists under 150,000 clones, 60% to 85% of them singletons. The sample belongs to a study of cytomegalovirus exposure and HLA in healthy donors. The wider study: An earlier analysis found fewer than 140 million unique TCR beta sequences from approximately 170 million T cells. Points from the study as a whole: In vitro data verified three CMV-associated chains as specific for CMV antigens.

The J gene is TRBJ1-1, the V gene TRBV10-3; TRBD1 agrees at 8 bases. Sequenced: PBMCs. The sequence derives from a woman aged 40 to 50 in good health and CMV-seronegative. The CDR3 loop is CAIMRQGSTEAFF. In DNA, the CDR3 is TGTGCCATCATGAGACAGGGGAGCACTGAAGCTTTCTTT.